This T cell receptor beta chain is from a study of T cells in Graves' hyperthyroidism and ophthalmopathy. V was pared by 5 bases and J by 0 bases, with 14 bases between. This CDR3 is 14 amino acids long. Looked up from germline, CDR1 is DFQATT and CDR2 is SNEGSKA (reference sequence). Amplified TCR beta CDR3 regions came from RNA transcripts. First-round RT-PCR targeting the TCR CDR3 was performed with the HTBI primer set. MiXCR, applied by TCRdb to the multiplex PCR reads, yields one record per CDR3 protein. The data contain around 380,000 distinct CDR3 sequences, roughly 13% of them singletons. The PBMCs studied were ones that came from 8.5 to 10 ml fresh peripheral blood. This clonotype was observed many times.

V and J are TRBV20-1 and TRBJ2-7; D gene ambiguous. This TCR derives from a man aged 30 to 39 with Graves' hyperthyroidism that later progressed to Graves' ophthalmopathy. Sequencing input: blood. CDR3 residues: CSAVDYSSSYEQYF. The CDR3 DNA is TGCAGTGCTGTCGATTACTCAAGCTCCTACGAGCAGTACTTC.